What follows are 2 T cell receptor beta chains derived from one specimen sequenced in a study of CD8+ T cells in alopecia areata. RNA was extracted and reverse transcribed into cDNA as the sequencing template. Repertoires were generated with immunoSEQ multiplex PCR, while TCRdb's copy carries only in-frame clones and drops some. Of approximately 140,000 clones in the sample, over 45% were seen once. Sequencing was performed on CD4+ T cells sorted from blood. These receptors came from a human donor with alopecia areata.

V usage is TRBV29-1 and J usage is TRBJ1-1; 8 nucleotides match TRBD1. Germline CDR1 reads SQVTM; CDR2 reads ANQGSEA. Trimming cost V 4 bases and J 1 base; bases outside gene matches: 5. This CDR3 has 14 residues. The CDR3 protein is CSVAFDRGNTEAFF. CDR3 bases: TGCAGCGTTGCCTTCGACAGGGGGAACACTGAAGCTTTCTTT.

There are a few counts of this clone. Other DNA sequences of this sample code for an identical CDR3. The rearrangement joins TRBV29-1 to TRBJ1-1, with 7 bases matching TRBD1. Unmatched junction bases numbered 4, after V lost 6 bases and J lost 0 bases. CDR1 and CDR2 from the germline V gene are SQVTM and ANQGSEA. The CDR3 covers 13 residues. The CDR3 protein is CSVGRGLNTEAFF. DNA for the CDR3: TGCAGCGTGGGAAGGGGGCTGAACACTGAAGCTTTCTTT.